This TCR beta chain was obtained from a study of CD8+ T cells in alopecia areata. The CDR3 is 12 residues long. Trimming shortened V by 4 bases and J by 8 bases, and 9 bases separated the two germline ends. In germline, CDR1 is SGHRS, CDR2 YFSETQ. Treatment meaning: oral pan-JAK inhibitor, 5-10 mg twice daily. This clone was counted between two and nine times. The authors extracted RNA and reverse transcribed it into cDNA as the sequencing template. Measured with immunoSEQ multiplex PCR; TCRdb has only the in-frame clones, and not every one. The data contain about 160,000 clones, less than 70% of them singletons.

This sequence was found in a human donor with alopecia areata. The chain uses TRBV5-1 and TRBJ1-4; D remains ambiguous. Sequencing was performed on CD4+ T cells sorted from blood, taken at week 24, from a patient treated with tofacitinib. This CDR3 reads CASSKGGEKLFF. CDR3 DNA: TGCGCCAGCAGCAAGGGTGGAGAAAAACTGTTTTTT.